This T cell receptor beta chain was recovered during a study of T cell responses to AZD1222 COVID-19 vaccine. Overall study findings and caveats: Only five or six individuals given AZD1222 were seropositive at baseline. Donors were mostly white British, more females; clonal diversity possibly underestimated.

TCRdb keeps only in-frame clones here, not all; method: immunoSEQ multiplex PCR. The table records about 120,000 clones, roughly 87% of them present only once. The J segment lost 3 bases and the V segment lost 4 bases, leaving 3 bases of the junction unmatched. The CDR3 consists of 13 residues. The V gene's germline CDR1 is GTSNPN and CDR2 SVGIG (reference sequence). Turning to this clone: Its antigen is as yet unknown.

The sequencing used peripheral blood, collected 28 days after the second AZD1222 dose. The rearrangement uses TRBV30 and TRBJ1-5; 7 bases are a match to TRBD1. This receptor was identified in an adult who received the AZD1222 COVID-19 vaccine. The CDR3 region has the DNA TGTGCCTGGAATACAGGGGCCAATCAGCCCCAGCATTTT. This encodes CAWNTGANQPQHF.